The rows below give T cell receptor beta chains drawn from one sample of a study of T cell responses to AZD1222 COVID-19 vaccine. Data came from immunoSEQ multiplex PCR; TCRdb stores just in-frame clones and leaves some out. The table records over 100,000 clones, about 86% of them present only once. The sequences come from peripheral blood, collected on day 0 of AZD1222 vaccination. Source of these receptors: an adult in good health. Both conserved end residues are part of each CDR3. D genes are given only for firm matches. Not all rows give a size; the values are once, few, many and, for expanded clones, a class.

J,V,size,D,length,CDR3,DNA
TRBJ1-1,TRBV9,.,.,13,CASSVAVNTEAFF,TGTGCCAGCAGCGTAGCCGTGAACACTGAAGCTTTCTTT
TRBJ2-3,TRBV7-6,.,TRBD2,15,CASSPGTSTADTQYF,TGTGCCAGCAGCCCCGGGACTAGCACCGCAGATACGCAGTATTTT
TRBJ1-3,TRBV12-3/TRBV12-4,once,.,13,CASSAWRGNTIYF,TGTGCCAGCAGTGCATGGCGTGGAAACACCATATATTTT
TRBJ1-6,TRBV6-1,.,TRBD1,15,CASSEADRFGSPLHF,TGTGCCAGCAGTGAAGCGGACAGGTTTGGATCACCCCTCCACTTT
TRBJ2-5,TRBV3-1/TRBV3-2,.,.,16,CASSQVSSGYQETQYF,TGTGCCAGCAGCCAAGTGTCCAGCGGCTACCAAGAGACCCAGTACTTC
TRBJ2-3,TRBV23-1,once,TRBD2,21,CASSQFSPGGGGGIYTDTQYF,TGCGCCAGCAGTCAATTCTCCCCGGGTGGCGGGGGGGGGATTTACACAGATACGCAGTATTTT
TRBJ1-1,TRBV5-1,.,.,13,CASSMERNTEAFF,TGCGCCAGCAGCATGGAACGGAACACTGAAGCTTTCTTT
TRBJ2-1,TRBV7-2,.,TRBD2,19,CASSLVRPGLAGDYNEQFF,TGTGCCAGCAGCTTAGTGCGACCGGGCTTAGCGGGAGACTACAATGAGCAGTTCTTC
TRBJ1-1,TRBV11-3,.,.,12,CASSSKTGEAFF,TGTGCCAGCAGCTCCAAGACGGGTGAAGCTTTCTTT
TRBJ2-7,TRBV2,.,TRBD1,14,CASDIGQGIYEQYF,TGTGCCAGCGACATAGGACAGGGTATCTACGAGCAGTACTTC
TRBJ1-2,TRBV28,.,.,16,CASRLPGGGFSYGYTF,TGTGCCAGCAGACTACCGGGGGGAGGGTTTAGCTATGGCTACACCTTC
TRBJ2-7,TRBV30,.,TRBD2,15,CAWANPGGPSYEQYF,TGTGCCTGGGCGAACCCGGGAGGGCCCTCCTACGAGCAGTACTTC
TRBJ2-3,TRBV4-1,.,.,15,CASSPSVPSTDTQYF,TGCGCCAGCAGCCCGTCCGTCCCTAGCACAGATACGCAGTATTTT
TRBJ1-1,TRBV30,once,TRBD1,12,CAWQGGPTEAFF,TGTGCCTGGCAGGGGGGCCCCACTGAAGCTTTCTTT
TRBJ2-1,TRBV5-6,.,.,13,CASSLVDGGLQFF,TGTGCCAGCAGCTTGGTGGACGGAGGATTGCAGTTCTTC
TRBJ2-1,TRBV4-1,few,.,20,CASSQPLKRGPSGSYNEQFF,TGCGCCAGCAGCCAACCATTAAAACGGGGACCGTCGGGCTCCTACAATGAGCAGTTCTTC
TRBJ1-1,TRBV19,.,.,18,CASSISPRDKEVNTEAFF,TGTGCCAGTAGTATTTCCCCCCGGGACAAAGAAGTGAACACTGAAGCTTTCTTT
TRBJ2-1,TRBV6-5,.,TRBD1,14,CASSDRGTYNEQFF,TGTGCCAGCAGCGACAGGGGGACCTACAATGAGCAGTTCTTC